The rows below give T cell receptor beta chains drawn from one sample of a study of blood T cells in healthy people across ages. Each CDR3 protein gets one entry after TCRdb re-called the 5' RACE reads with MiXCR. This table has some 730,000 distinct CDR3 sequences, 22% appearing once. The sample was blood. These receptors all come from a man between 65 and 85 years old in good health. Each CDR3 is given with its conserved first and last residue. Each record gives: clone size, D gene, V gene, J gene, CDR3 DNA, CDR3 protein. A D gene is named only where the DNA matches it firmly. Clone size is shown for a subset of rows, as once, few, many or a class of expanded clone.

size: once; D: .; V: TRBV7-8; J: TRBJ2-5; DNA: TGTGCCAGCAGCTCCTATATAGAAGAGACCCAGTACTTC; CDR3: CASSSYIEETQYF
size: few; D: TRBD1; V: TRBV12-3/TRBV12-4; J: TRBJ1-6; DNA: TGTGCCAGCAGTTCGCCGGGACAGGGAAATTCACCCCTCCACTTT; CDR3: CASSSPGQGNSPLHF
size: .; D: .; V: TRBV7-9; J: TRBJ1-5; DNA: TGTGCCAGCAGCCTAGGGATGCAGCCCCAGCATTTT; CDR3: CASSLGMQPQHF
size: .; D: .; V: TRBV29-1; J: TRBJ1-1; DNA: TGCAGCGTCACTATGGGGGGGCCGGGCACTGAAGCTTTCTTT; CDR3: CSVTMGGPGTEAFF
size: .; D: TRBD2; V: TRBV20-1; J: TRBJ2-2; DNA: TGCAGTGCCAGCACAGCGGGAGGAGCGAACACCGGGGAGCTGTTTTTT; CDR3: CSASTAGGANTGELFF
size: .; D: .; V: TRBV2; J: TRBJ1-1; DNA: TGTGCCTGCAGTAACCGGTGGGACACTGAAGCTTTCTTT; CDR3: CACSNRWDTEAFF
size: .; D: .; V: TRBV20-1; J: TRBJ2-3; DNA: TGCAGTGCCACGTCGGGGCTTACTAGCACAGATACGCAGTATTTT; CDR3: CSATSGLTSTDTQYF
size: few; D: .; V: TRBV28; J: TRBJ1-2; DNA: TGTGCCAGCAGTTTATGGCCGAAGGACTATGGCTACACCTTC; CDR3: CASSLWPKDYGYTF
size: .; D: .; V: TRBV7-9; J: TRBJ2-1; DNA: TGTGCCAGCAGCCCGGACCTTGGGAGCTACAATGAGCAGTTCTTC; CDR3: CASSPDLGSYNEQFF
size: .; D: .; V: TRBV7-8; J: TRBJ2-7; DNA: TGTGCCAGCAGCTTAGGGGACGGGAAGCAGTACTTC; CDR3: CASSLGDGKQYF
size: few; D: .; V: TRBV12-3/TRBV12-4; J: TRBJ1-5; DNA: TGTGCCAGCAGCGACGCCAGGGGTCAGCCCCAGCATTTT; CDR3: CASSDARGQPQHF
size: .; D: TRBD1; V: TRBV3-1; J: TRBJ2-7; DNA: TGTGCCAGCAGCCAAGAGAACAGGGGGCAAGAGCAGTACTTC; CDR3: CASSQENRGQEQYF
size: few; D: .; V: TRBV10-2; J: TRBJ1-1; DNA: TGCGCCAGCAGTGAAGAGGGTTACACTGAAGCTTTCTTT; CDR3: CASSEEGYTEAFF
size: .; D: TRBD1; V: TRBV12-3/TRBV12-4; J: TRBJ1-1; DNA: TGTGCCAGCATGCCCGGGACAGCAATCTTCGAAGCTTTCTTT; CDR3: CASMPGTAIFEAFF
size: .; D: TRBD2; V: TRBV28; J: TRBJ2-1; DNA: TGTGCCGGCAGTAGACTAGCCTACTGGGATGAGCAGTTCTTC; CDR3: CAGSRLAYWDEQFF
size: few; D: TRBD2; V: TRBV10-3; J: TRBJ2-3; DNA: TGTGCCATCAGCCGCGGGGGACTAGCGGGCTTCACAGATACGCAGTATTTT; CDR3: CAISRGGLAGFTDTQYF
size: .; D: TRBD1; V: TRBV5-6; J: TRBJ2-7; DNA: TGTGCCAGCGGGCCACGGGACAGCCGTTACGAGCAGTACTTC; CDR3: CASGPRDSRYEQYF
size: .; D: .; V: TRBV12-3/TRBV12-4; J: TRBJ2-3; DNA: TGTGCCAGCAGCTTCCGGGACTGGGGAGCGGATACGCAGTATTTT; CDR3: CASSFRDWGADTQYF
size: few; D: TRBD1; V: TRBV7-9; J: TRBJ1-1; DNA: TGTGCCAGCAGCTTACTAGACAGGGCGAACACTGAAGCTTTCTTT; CDR3: CASSLLDRANTEAFF
size: .; D: .; V: TRBV5-1; J: TRBJ1-1; DNA: TGCGCCAGCAGCTTGGCCTGGCAGGCGCGTATGAACACTGAAGCTTTCTTT; CDR3: CASSLAWQARMNTEAFF
size: few; D: .; V: TRBV19; J: TRBJ1-5; DNA: TGTGCCAGTAGTTATAGATCAGGCAATCAGCCCCAGCATTTT; CDR3: CASSYRSGNQPQHF
size: .; D: .; V: TRBV7-2; J: TRBJ2-5; DNA: TGTGCCAGCAGCTCGCAGAGGGACGGGCTAAGGGAGCAGTACTTC; CDR3: CASSSQRDGLREQYF
size: .; D: .; V: TRBV7-2; J: TRBJ1-3; DNA: TGTGCCAGCAGCTTATCCCACAGAGACTCTGGAAACACCATATATTTT; CDR3: CASSLSHRDSGNTIYF
size: .; D: TRBD1; V: TRBV9; J: TRBJ1-2; DNA: TGTGCCAGCAGCCCCCGGACAGGTCCCTCCCTCTATGGCTACACCTTC; CDR3: CASSPRTGPSLYGYTF
size: .; D: .; V: TRBV6-2/TRBV6-3; J: TRBJ2-5; DNA: TGTGCCAGCTGGAGGAGGACCCCTCAAGAGACCCAGTACTTC; CDR3: CASWRRTPQETQYF
size: few; D: .; V: TRBV6-5; J: TRBJ1-5; DNA: TGTGCCAGCACCCCCATCAGGGCTAACAATCAGCCCCAGCAATTT; CDR3: CASTPIRANNQPQQF
size: few; D: .; V: TRBV6-6; J: TRBJ1-6; DNA: TGTGCCAGCAGATCATCGGGACGAAACTCCTATAATTCACCCCTCCACTTT; CDR3: CASRSSGRNSYNSPLHF
size: .; D: .; V: TRBV7-3; J: TRBJ2-3; DNA: TGTGCCAGCAGCTCAGGACTACCCAATACGCAGTATTTT; CDR3: CASSSGLPNTQYF
size: few; D: .; V: TRBV2; J: TRBJ2-5; DNA: TGTGCCAGCAGGGATATACAGGTCGTTGAGACCCAGTACTTC; CDR3: CASRDIQVVETQYF
size: .; D: TRBD1; V: TRBV7-9; J: TRBJ1-2; DNA: TGTGCCAGCAGTCCTGACAGGGGATCATCCTATGGCCACACCTTC; CDR3: CASSPDRGSSYGHTF
size: .; D: .; V: TRBV7-3; J: TRBJ1-1; DNA: TGTGCCAGCAGCTTTGCAGGGCACACTGAAGCTTTCTTT; CDR3: CASSFAGHTEAFF
size: .; D: .; V: TRBV21-1; J: TRBJ1-1; DNA: TGTGCCAGCAGCAAAGTACCCGGGGGGAACACTGAAGCTTTCTTT; CDR3: CASSKVPGGNTEAFF
size: few; D: .; V: TRBV3-1; J: TRBJ2-7; DNA: TGTGCCAGCAGCCATTCGACAGGAAAATCCTACGAGCAGTACTTC; CDR3: CASSHSTGKSYEQYF
size: few; D: .; V: TRBV27; J: TRBJ1-1; DNA: TGTGCCAGCAGTTTAACAGGGAGTGAGGCTTTCTTT; CDR3: CASSLTGSEAFF
size: .; D: TRBD1; V: TRBV11-3; J: TRBJ2-3; DNA: TGTGCCAGCAGTTACGACAGGGGCACAGATACGCAGTATTTT; CDR3: CASSYDRGTDTQYF
size: few; D: .; V: TRBV28; J: TRBJ2-5; DNA: TGTGCCAGCAGTTTTTGGGGGGTAGGTCAGCAAGAGACCCAGTACTTC; CDR3: CASSFWGVGQQETQYF
size: .; D: .; V: TRBV18; J: TRBJ2-4; DNA: TGTGCCAGCTCAACCGGGGATGGCAAAAACATTCAGTACTTC; CDR3: CASSTGDGKNIQYF
size: .; D: TRBD2; V: TRBV20-1; J: TRBJ2-4; DNA: TGCAGTGCCGAGCGGGAGTCGAACATTCAGTACTTC; CDR3: CSAERESNIQYF
size: many; D: .; V: TRBV11-3; J: TRBJ1-1; DNA: TGTGCCAGCAGCCGGACTAGGGGGGCCGAAGCTTTCTTT; CDR3: CASSRTRGAEAFF
size: .; D: .; V: TRBV27; J: TRBJ1-5; DNA: TGTGCCAGCAGTTTAACCGTTAATCAGCCCCAGCATTTT; CDR3: CASSLTVNQPQHF
size: few; D: .; V: TRBV20-1; J: TRBJ2-1; DNA: TGCAGTGCTACTGAAACCCCAAGCGGATTCTCCTACAATGAGCAGTTCTTC; CDR3: CSATETPSGFSYNEQFF
size: few; D: .; V: TRBV28; J: TRBJ2-7; DNA: TGTGCCAGCAGTCACCCTTGGGGCGGAAAACCGTACGAGCAGTACTTC; CDR3: CASSHPWGGKPYEQYF
size: .; D: .; V: TRBV7-9; J: TRBJ1-6; DNA: TGTGCCAGCAACGGGAGTGGTTCACCCCTCCACTTT; CDR3: CASNGSGSPLHF
size: few; D: .; V: TRBV20-1; J: TRBJ1-1; DNA: TGCAGTGCTAGGCCACAGTTGGTAGCTTTCTTT; CDR3: CSARPQLVAFF
size: .; D: TRBD1; V: TRBV20-1; J: TRBJ1-2; DNA: TGCAGTGCTATACCGGGACAGGGGGTCGGCTACACCTTC; CDR3: CSAIPGQGVGYTF
size: .; D: TRBD1; V: TRBV20-1; J: TRBJ2-5; DNA: TGCAGTGCTGCCGGGACAGGGGGCCTAGAGACCCAGTACTTC; CDR3: CSAAGTGGLETQYF
size: few; D: .; V: TRBV29-1; J: TRBJ2-2; DNA: TGCAGCGTTGCCCTCCGAGGGGGGGAGCTGTTTTTT; CDR3: CSVALRGGELFF
size: .; D: .; V: TRBV3-1; J: TRBJ2-7; DNA: TGTGCCAGCGGGCCCCTCTCCTCCTACGAGCAGTACTTC; CDR3: CASGPLSSYEQYF